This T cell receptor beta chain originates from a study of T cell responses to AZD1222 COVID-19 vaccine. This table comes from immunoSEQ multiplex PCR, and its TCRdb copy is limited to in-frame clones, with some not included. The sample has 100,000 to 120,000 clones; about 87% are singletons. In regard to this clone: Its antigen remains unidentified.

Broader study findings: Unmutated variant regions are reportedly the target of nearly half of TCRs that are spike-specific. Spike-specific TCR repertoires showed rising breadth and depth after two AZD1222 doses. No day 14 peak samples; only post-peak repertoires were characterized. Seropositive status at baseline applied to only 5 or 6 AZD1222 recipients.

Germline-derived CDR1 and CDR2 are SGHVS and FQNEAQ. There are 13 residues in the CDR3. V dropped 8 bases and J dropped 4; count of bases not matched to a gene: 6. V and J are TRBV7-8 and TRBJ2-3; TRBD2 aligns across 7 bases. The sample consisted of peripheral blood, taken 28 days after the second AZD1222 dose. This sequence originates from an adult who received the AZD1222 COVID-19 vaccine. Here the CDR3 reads CASWLAGADTQYF. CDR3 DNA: TGTGCCAGCTGGTTGGCGGGGGCAGATACGCAGTATTTT. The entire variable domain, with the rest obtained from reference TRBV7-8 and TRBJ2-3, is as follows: GAGVSQSPRYKVAKRGQDVALRCDPISGHVSLFWYQQALGQGPEFLTYFQNEAQLDKSGLPSDRFFAERPEGSVSTLKIQRTQQEDSAVYLCASWLAGADTQYFGPGTRLTVL.